This T cell receptor (beta chain) was recorded in a study of blood T cells in healthy people across ages. Study-level results: Age brought a roughly linear fall in TCR beta diversity measured per million T cells. Diversity estimated from one million T cells was considered an underestimate.

Concerning this clonotype: The antigen is unknown.

Primers used in a second PCR of about 6 to 11 cycles were a sample-barcoded 5' primer and a J-beta primer mix. Each cDNA molecule carried a tag from a template-switch adaptor that contained 12 random nucleotides. TCRdb processed the 5' RACE reads anew with MiXCR; each CDR3 protein has one entry. The repertoire holds more than 800,000 distinct CDR3 sequences, with roughly 45% as singletons. Extraction yielded at least 6 micrograms of total RNA per sample. This CDR3 spans 16 amino acids. Trimming cost V 2 bases and J 5 bases; bases outside gene matches: 10. Germline-derived CDR1 and CDR2 are SGHAT and FQNNGV.

The sequencing input was blood. This sequence joins TRBV11-2 and TRBJ2-5, with 8 bases matching TRBD2. This clonotype was sampled from a woman aged 60 to 75 in good health. The CDR3 DNA sequence: TGTGCCAGCAGCTTAAACCCAGCGGGAGTGGGGGAGACCCAGTACTTC. This encodes CASSLNPAGVGETQYF.